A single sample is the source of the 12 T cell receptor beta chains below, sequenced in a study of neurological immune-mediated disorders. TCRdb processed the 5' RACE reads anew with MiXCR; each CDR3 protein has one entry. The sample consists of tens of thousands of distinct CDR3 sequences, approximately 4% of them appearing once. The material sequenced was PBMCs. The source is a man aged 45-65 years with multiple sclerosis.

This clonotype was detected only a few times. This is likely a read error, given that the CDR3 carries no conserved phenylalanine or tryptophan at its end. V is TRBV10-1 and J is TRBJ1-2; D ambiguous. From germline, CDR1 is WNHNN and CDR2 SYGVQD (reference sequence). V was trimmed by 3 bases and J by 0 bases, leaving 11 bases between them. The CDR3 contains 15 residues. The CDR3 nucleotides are TGCGCCAGCAGTGATGGAAACCTAGCTAACTATGGCTACACCAAC. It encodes CASSDGNLANYGYTN.

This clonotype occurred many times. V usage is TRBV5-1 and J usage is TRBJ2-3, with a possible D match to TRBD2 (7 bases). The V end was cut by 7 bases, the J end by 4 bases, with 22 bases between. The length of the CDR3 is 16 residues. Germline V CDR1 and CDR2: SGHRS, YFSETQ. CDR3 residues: CASAAGGGGRADTQYF. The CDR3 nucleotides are TGCGCCAGCGCAGCTGGAGGGGGGGGCCGGGCAGATACGCAGTATTTT. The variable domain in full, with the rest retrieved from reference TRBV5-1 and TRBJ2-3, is KAGVTQTPRYLIKTRGQQVTLSCSPISGHRSVSWYQQTPGQGLQFLFEYFSETQRNKGNFPGRFSGRQFSNSRSEMNVSTLELGDSALYLCASAAGGGGRADTQYFGPGTRLTVL.

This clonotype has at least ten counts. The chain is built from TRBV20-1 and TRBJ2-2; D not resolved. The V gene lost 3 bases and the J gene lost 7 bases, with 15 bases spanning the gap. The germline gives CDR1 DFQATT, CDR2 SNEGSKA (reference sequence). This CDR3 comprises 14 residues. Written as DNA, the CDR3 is TGCAGTGCTAGCCTGGTCGATAGGGTCGGGGAGCTGTTTTTT. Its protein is CSASLVDRVGELFF.

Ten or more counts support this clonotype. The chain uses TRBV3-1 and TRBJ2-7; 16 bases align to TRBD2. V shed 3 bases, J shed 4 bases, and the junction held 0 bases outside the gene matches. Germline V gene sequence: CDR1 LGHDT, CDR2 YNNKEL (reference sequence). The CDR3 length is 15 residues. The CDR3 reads CASSQGLAGGYEQYF. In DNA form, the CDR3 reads TGTGCCAGCAGCCAGGGACTAGCGGGAGGGTACGAGCAGTACTTC.

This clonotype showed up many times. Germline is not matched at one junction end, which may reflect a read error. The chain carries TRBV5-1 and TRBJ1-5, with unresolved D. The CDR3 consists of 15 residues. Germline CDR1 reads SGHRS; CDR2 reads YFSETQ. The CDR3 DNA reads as TGCGCCAGCAGCTTGGCCGGAGGTCGAGGGCAGCCCCAGAATTTT. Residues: CASSLAGGRGQPQNF.

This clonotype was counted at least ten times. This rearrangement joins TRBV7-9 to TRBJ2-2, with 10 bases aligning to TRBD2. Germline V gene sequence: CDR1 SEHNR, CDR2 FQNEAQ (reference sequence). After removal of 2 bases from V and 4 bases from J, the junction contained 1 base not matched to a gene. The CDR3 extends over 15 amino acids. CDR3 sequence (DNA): TGTGCCAGCAGCTTACTAGCGGGAGTCACCGGGGAGCTGTTTTTT. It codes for CASSLLAGVTGELFF.

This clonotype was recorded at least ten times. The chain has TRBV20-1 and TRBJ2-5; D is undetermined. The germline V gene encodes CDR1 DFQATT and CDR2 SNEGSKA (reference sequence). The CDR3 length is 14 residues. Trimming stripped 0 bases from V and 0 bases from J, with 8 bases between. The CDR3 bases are TGCAGTGCTAGAGATTGGGCAGACCAAGAGACCCAGTACTTC. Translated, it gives CSARDWADQETQYF.

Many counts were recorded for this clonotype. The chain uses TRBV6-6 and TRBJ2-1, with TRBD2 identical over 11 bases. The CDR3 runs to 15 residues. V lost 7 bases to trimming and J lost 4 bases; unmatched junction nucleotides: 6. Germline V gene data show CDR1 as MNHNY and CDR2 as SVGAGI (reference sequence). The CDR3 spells CASIPVAGGYNEQFF. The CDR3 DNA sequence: TGTGCCAGCATCCCTGTAGCGGGAGGGTACAATGAGCAGTTCTTC.

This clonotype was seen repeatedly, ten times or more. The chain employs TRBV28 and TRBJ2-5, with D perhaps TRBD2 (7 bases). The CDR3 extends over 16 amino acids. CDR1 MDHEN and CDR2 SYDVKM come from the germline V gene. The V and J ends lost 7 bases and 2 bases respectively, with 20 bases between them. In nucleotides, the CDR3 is TGTGCCAGCACCCCCCTGGGGAGGGGGTTACAAGAGACCCAGTACTTC. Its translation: CASTPLGRGLQETQYF.

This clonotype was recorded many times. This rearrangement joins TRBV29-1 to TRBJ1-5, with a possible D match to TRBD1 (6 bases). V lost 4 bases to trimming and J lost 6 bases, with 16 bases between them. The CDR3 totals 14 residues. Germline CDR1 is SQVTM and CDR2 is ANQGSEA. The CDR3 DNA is TGCAGCGTTGTAGAGGGGGGGGCAGGTCAGCCCCAGCATTTT. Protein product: CSVVEGGAGQPQHF.

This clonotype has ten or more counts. The CDR3 loop is CASSLDKGTSGYTF. In nucleotides, the CDR3 is TGCGCCAGCAGCTTGGATAAGGGGACGAGTGGCTACACCTTC. This rearrangement joins TRBV5-1 to TRBJ1-2; the D gene is possibly TRBD1 (5 bases). The CDR3 extends over 14 amino acids. Trimming shortened V by 0 bases and J by 7 bases, and 13 bases separated the two germline ends. Germline V gene sequence: CDR1 SGHRS, CDR2 YFSETQ.

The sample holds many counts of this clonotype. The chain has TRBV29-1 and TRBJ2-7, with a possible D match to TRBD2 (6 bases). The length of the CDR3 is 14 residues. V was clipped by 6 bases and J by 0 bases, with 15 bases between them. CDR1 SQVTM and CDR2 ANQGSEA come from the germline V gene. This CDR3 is CSVGLGVSSYEQYF. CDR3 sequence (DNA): TGCAGCGTGGGACTCGGGGTAAGCTCCTACGAGCAGTACTTC.